This TCR beta chain was found in a study of blood T cells in healthy people across ages. Study outcomes and limitations: Without sorted subsets, naive and antigen-experienced compartments could not be conclusively compared.

This CDR3 comprises 15 residues. The V and J ends lost 4 bases and 5 bases, in that order; junction bases with no gene match: 6. Germline CDR1 SGHRS, CDR2 YFSETQ. This clonotype has a handful of counts. No antigen is known for it. Samples each had at least 5 micrograms of total RNA extracted. A second about 6 to 12 cycle PCR used barcoded and J-beta primers. Each TCR beta cDNA got a 12-nucleotide random molecular identifier. Each sample provided no less than 2.5 million CDR3-containing paired-end reads. TCRdb recomputed calls from the 5' RACE reads with MiXCR, one row per CDR3 protein. In the table there are just over 1 million distinct CDR3 sequences, roughly 45% of which are singletons.

The source of this sequence is an older woman in good health. This sequence joins TRBV5-1 and TRBJ2-3, with 11 bases identical to TRBD2. Sequencing was carried out using blood. CDR3 residues: CASSGTSGRLDTQYF. DNA of the CDR3: TGCGCCAGCAGCGGGACTAGCGGTCGCCTAGATACGCAGTATTTT.